This T cell receptor (beta chain) was sequenced during a study of early T cells in non-severe SARS-CoV-2 infection. Study context: Sequenced bulk RNA came from whole blood that was unsorted, and chains were unpaired. Study-level points and caveats: Matching results from VDJdb favored anti-spike CD8 responses, leaving private and CD4 specificities undetected.

This CDR3 comprises 14 residues. V lost 5 bases and J 5 bases, leaving 15 bases between the germline ends. Germline V gene data show CDR1 as SGHTA and CDR2 as FQGNSA. This clonotype showed up many times. Its antigen is undetermined. Individual cDNA molecules received unique molecular identifiers. TCRdb used MiXCR to reprocess the 5' RACE reads, holding one entry per CDR3 protein. The sample includes tens of thousands of distinct CDR3 sequences, 9% to 15% of them seen just once. Specimen: whole blood. This chain links TRBV7-2 with TRBJ2-5; the D gene is possibly TRBD2 (6 bases). This clonotype was sampled from an adult who was a healthcare worker with PCR-confirmed SARS-CoV-2 infection or an uninfected control (not recorded which). The CDR3 nucleotides read TGTGCCAGCAGCGGTGGTCGGGGGATGGAGACCCAGTACTTC. Its protein product is CASSGGRGMETQYF.